This TCR beta chain was documented in a study of blood T cell repertoires in COVID-19. The wider study: Spain, Italy and the United States supplied samples that represented acute and convalescent COVID-19. Sources were T cells, B-cell-depleted T cells, or PBMCs; the material itself was cDNA or gDNA.

The CDR3 sequence is 15 residues long. V gave up 6 bases and J gave up 2 bases; unmatched junction bases: 10. Germline-derived CDR1 and CDR2 are LNHDA and SQIVND (reference sequence). Study processing details: Nucleated cell counts were estimated from reference gene primer amplification. Profiling relied on immunoSEQ multiplex PCR, and the TCRdb table lists in-frame clones only, not all of them. V, J and clone size were drawn from that table, and D and trimming were deduced from the DNA. The sample lists about 260,000 clones, more than 75% seen once, with under 2.5% in the top ten. The V and J genes are TRBV19 and TRBJ2-7; 7 nucleotides agree with TRBD1. Material for sequencing was peripheral blood. This clonotype was obtained from a woman aged 45-65 years with acute or convalescent COVID-19. CDR3: CASRITGAFAYEQYF. The CDR3 bases are TGTGCCAGTAGGATAACAGGGGCGTTCGCCTACGAGCAGTACTTC.